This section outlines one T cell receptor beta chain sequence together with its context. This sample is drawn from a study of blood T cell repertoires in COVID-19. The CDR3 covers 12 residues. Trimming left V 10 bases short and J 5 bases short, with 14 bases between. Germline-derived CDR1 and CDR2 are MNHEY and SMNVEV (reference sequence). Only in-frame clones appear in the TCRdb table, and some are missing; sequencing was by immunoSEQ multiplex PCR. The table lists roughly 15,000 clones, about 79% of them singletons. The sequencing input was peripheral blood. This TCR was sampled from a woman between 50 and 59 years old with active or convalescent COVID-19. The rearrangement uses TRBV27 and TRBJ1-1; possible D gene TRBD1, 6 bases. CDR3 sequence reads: CANHYRGTEAFF. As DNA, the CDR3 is TGTGCCAATCACTATAGGGGGACTGAAGCTTTCTTT.